This entry is about one TCR beta chain. This sample was taken from a study of T cell responses to AZD1222 COVID-19 vaccine. The data were produced by immunoSEQ multiplex PCR, yet TCRdb's version contains in-frame clones alone and is incomplete. The sample lists about 200,000 clones; just over 90% were seen once. Trimming pared 0 bases from V and 3 bases from J, leaving 11 bases between. CDR1 is LNHNV, CDR2 YYDKDF, per germline (reference sequence). The CDR3 runs to 16 residues. V is TRBV15 and J is TRBJ2-2; D not resolved. The receptor was derived from an adult who received the MenACWY meningococcal vaccine as a control. The sample here was peripheral blood, taken 28 days after the second dose of the MenACWY control vaccine. Here the CDR3 reads CATSRDMGYYTGELFF. DNA of the CDR3: TGTGCCACCAGCAGAGATATGGGTTATTACACCGGGGAGCTGTTTTTT.